Following are 5 T cell receptor beta chains from one sample sequenced in a study of shared clonotypes between healthy human individuals. Assay: immunoSEQ multiplex PCR; the TCRdb copy retains only in-frame clones and omits some. The sample lists 2 million to 2.5 million clones, 80% to 95% occurring once. Sequencing was done on a sample of naive CD4+ T cells from PBMCs. Regarding subset: CD45RA+ positively selected. These receptors all come from a man between 18 and 29 years old in good health. Some clones in this sample may be carry-over from other donors' samples.

The J gene is TRBJ1-1, the V gene TRBV29-1; D call uncertain. Germline assignment: CDR1 SQVTM and CDR2 ANQGSEA. Trimming shortened V by 5 bases and J by 3 bases, and 13 bases separated the two germline ends. The CDR3 spans 13 residues. The CDR3: CSVSAGRDTEAFF. The DNA for the CDR3 is TGCAGCGTTTCAGCGGGGAGAGACACTGAAGCTTTCTTT. The entire variable domain, with the rest obtained from reference TRBV29-1 and TRBJ1-1, is as follows: SAVISQKPSRDICQRGTSLTIQCQVDSQVTMMFWYRQQPGQSLTLIATANQGSEATYESGFVIDKFPISRPNLTFSTLTVSNMSPEDSSIYLCSVSAGRDTEAFFGQGTRLTVV.

The genes are TRBV10-3 and TRBJ2-1, with D unclear. CDR3 size: 14 residues. From germline, CDR1 is ENHRY and CDR2 SYGVKD. V lost 3 bases and J lost 0, with 6 bases in between. In nucleotides, the CDR3 is TGTGCCATCAGTGACCGAAGCTCCTACAATGAGCAGTTCTTC. Translation: CAISDRSSYNEQFF.

This clone was observed a handful of times. The chain couples TRBV29-1 to TRBJ1-1, with 8 nucleotides matching TRBD1. Germline assignment: CDR1 SQVTM and CDR2 ANQGSEA. Trimming cost V 3 bases and J 7 bases; bases outside gene matches: 7. CDR3 length: 13 amino acids. The CDR3 is CSVEGQVLNEAFF. The CDR3 region has the DNA TGCAGCGTTGAGGGACAGGTTCTAAATGAAGCTTTCTTT.

V usage is TRBV27 and J usage is TRBJ1-2; 9 bases map to TRBD1. J lost 3 bases, V lost 10 bases, and 3 bases had no gene match. This CDR3 contains 12 residues. The germline CDR1 and CDR2 sequences are MNHEY and SMNVEV (reference sequence). This CDR3 reads CATGDRDYGYTF. CDR3 DNA: TGTGCCACGGGGGACAGGGACTATGGCTACACCTTC.

This chain joins TRBV15 and TRBJ2-1; 7 bases map to TRBD1. The CDR3 sequence is 15 residues long. Germline V CDR1 and CDR2: LNHNV, YYDKDF (reference sequence). The ends lost 5 bases at V and 3 bases at J; junction bases unmatched: 7. Here the CDR3 reads CATSPRDRNYNEQFF. CDR3 in DNA: TGTGCCACCAGCCCCCGGGACAGAAACTACAATGAGCAGTTCTTC.